These T cell receptor beta chains were read from a single sample in a study of T cells in narcolepsy. Using immunoSEQ multiplex PCR, the repertoire was profiled, and TCRdb retains in-frame clones only, with some absent. Among tens of thousands of clones listed, around 87% were seen once. The sequencing sample was made of memory (CD45RA-) CD4+ T cells from blood. The receptors originated from a human donor in good health. CDR3s include the opening cysteine and the closing phenylalanine or tryptophan. The D gene is left open where the match is weak. Clone size, where shown, is once, few, many, or a class for clones that have expanded.

size,J,D,V,DNA,CDR3
.,TRBJ2-1,.,TRBV30,TGTGCCTGGGGACGCTCCTACAATGAGCAGTTCTTC,CAWGRSYNEQFF
.,TRBJ2-5,.,TRBV29-1,TGCAGCGCCGGTTTGGAGACCCAGTACTTC,CSAGLETQYF
.,TRBJ1-6,TRBD1,TRBV6-1,TGTGCCAGCAGTCTACGGACAGGGGGCAATTCACCCCTCCACTTT,CASSLRTGGNSPLHF
.,TRBJ1-2,.,TRBV5-8,TGTGCCAGCAGCTTGGTAGGGGTGGACTATGGCTACACCTTC,CASSLVGVDYGYTF
.,TRBJ2-7,TRBD2,TRBV29-1,TGCAGCGTTGAAGATGTAAGGGCGGGAGGAGGATTCTACGAGCAGTACTTC,CSVEDVRAGGGFYEQYF
.,TRBJ1-2,.,TRBV7-2,TGTGCCAGCAGCTTTAGGGCGAGTGGCTACACCTTC,CASSFRASGYTF
.,TRBJ2-5,TRBD2,TRBV11-3,TGTGCCAGCAGCTTGGGACTAGCGGGAGGGGAGACCCAGTACTTC,CASSLGLAGGETQYF
.,TRBJ1-2,TRBD1,TRBV6-5,TGTGCCAGCAGGGAAAGGACAGGTACCACATATGGCTACACCTTC,CASRERTGTTYGYTF
.,TRBJ1-1,.,TRBV6-6,TGTGCCAGCAGTTACGGGGACCCGAACACTGAAGCTTTCTTT,CASSYGDPNTEAFF
.,TRBJ1-2,.,TRBV12-2,TGTGCAAGTCGCTTGCGGGGCGTACATGGCTACACCTTC,CASRLRGVHGYTF
.,TRBJ1-5,.,TRBV2,TGTGCCTCCCGGACGGATAGCAATCAGCCCCAGCATTTT,CASRTDSNQPQHF
once,TRBJ1-5,.,TRBV7-9,TGTGCCAGCAGTTCGATCCACGGCAATCAGCCCCAGCATTTT,CASSSIHGNQPQHF
.,TRBJ2-7,.,TRBV6-5,TGTGCCACCCGGACGGCCTCCTACGAGCAGTACTTC,CATRTASYEQYF
.,TRBJ1-2,TRBD1,TRBV28,TGTGCCAGCAGGGTACAGGGGTACTATGGCTACACCTTC,CASRVQGYYGYTF
.,TRBJ2-1,TRBD2,TRBV5-6,TGTGCCAGCAGCTTGGGCCCCGGGCGGGGGATGGATGAGCAGTTCTTC,CASSLGPGRGMDEQFF